Shown below are 20 T cell receptor beta chains from a single sample sequenced in a study of cytomegalovirus exposure and HLA in healthy donors. The PCR used 60 Vbeta and 13 Jbeta primers. Repertoires were generated with immunoSEQ multiplex PCR, while TCRdb's copy carries only in-frame clones and drops some. The sample yields over 110,000 clones, 78% seen once. The sequencing sample was made of PBMCs. These receptors were collected from a woman in her late teens or twenties in good health and CMV-seropositive.

V usage is TRBV27 and J usage is TRBJ1-1; 7 bases match TRBD1. Unmatched junction bases numbered 8, after V lost 3 bases and J lost 4 bases. Germline values: CDR1 MNHEY, CDR2 SMNVEV (reference sequence). The CDR3 spans 15 residues. CDR3 nucleotides: TGTGCCAGCAGTTTCCGGGACAGCCTTGGCACTGAAGCTTTCTTT. This translates into CASSFRDSLGTEAFF.

The rearrangement uses TRBV10-2 and TRBJ2-7, with a tentative D call TRBD2 (6 bases). Germline CDR1 and CDR2: WSHSY and SAAADI. The CDR3 extends over 16 amino acids. V was cut by 6 bases and J by 2 bases, with 20 bases left in between. The CDR3 region is CASSLPLGGSAYEQYF. DNA of the CDR3: TGCGCCAGCAGCTTGCCCCTGGGAGGATCCGCCTACGAGCAGTACTTC.

The J gene is TRBJ1-1, the V gene TRBV6-5; D not certain. Looked up from germline, CDR1 is MNHEY and CDR2 is SVGAGI. This CDR3 contains 15 residues. The V end lost 5 bases, the J end lost 3 bases, and 16 bases lay between the germline ends. CDR3 sequence (DNA): TGTGCCAGCAGTCTCTCCAGGTGGGGAGACACTGAAGCTTTCTTT. Protein: CASSLSRWGDTEAFF.

The rearrangement links TRBV6-5 to TRBJ2-7; 11 nucleotides line up with TRBD1. CDR3 length equals 15 residues. Trimming at V came to 6 bases and at J to 4 bases, leaving 8 bases not matched to a gene. CDR1 is MNHEY and CDR2 is SVGAGI in the germline V gene. The CDR3 DNA reads TGTGCCAGCAGACCCCGGACAGGGGGCTTTTACGAGCAGTACTTC. Translated, it gives CASRPRTGGFYEQYF.

V and J are TRBV30 and TRBJ2-3, with 10 bases fitting TRBD2. This CDR3 spans 12 amino acids. V dropped 2 bases and J dropped 7; count of bases not matched to a gene: 0. Germline loops: CDR1 GTSNPN, CDR2 SVGIG (reference sequence). CDR3 region: CAWSTSGNTQYF. For the CDR3, the DNA is TGTGCCTGGAGTACTAGCGGGAATACGCAGTATTTT.

The chain is built from TRBV30 and TRBJ2-3; TRBD2 might be the D (6 bases). CDR3 length: 12 residues. V lost 1 base and J 7 bases, leaving 9 bases between the germline ends. CDR1 is GTSNPN, CDR2 SVGIG, per germline (reference sequence). This CDR3 reads CAWSAGRYTQYF. DNA for the CDR3: TGTGCCTGGAGTGCCGGGAGATATACGCAGTATTTT.

V is TRBV7-9 and J is TRBJ1-4, with D possibly being TRBD1 (5 bases). Trimming pared 2 bases from V and 8 bases from J, leaving 12 bases between. Germline V gives CDR1 SEHNR, CDR2 FQNEAQ (reference sequence). This CDR3 is built from 14 residues. CDR3 nucleotide sequence: TGTGCCAGCAGCTTACAGGGTCGTGGCGAAAAACTGTTTTTT. Its protein is CASSLQGRGEKLFF.

The rearrangement joins TRBV5-1 to TRBJ2-7; D is perhaps TRBD2 (5 bases). The CDR3 runs 12 residues. The V end lost 1 base, the J end lost 4 bases, and 6 bases lay between the germline ends. From germline, CDR1 is SGHRS and CDR2 YFSETQ. CDR3 protein: CASSLSGYEQYF. CDR3 bases: TGCGCCAGCAGCTTGTCGGGATACGAGCAGTACTTC.

The rearrangement links TRBV4-2 to TRBJ2-7, with TRBD2 identical over 13 bases. This CDR3 has 17 amino acids. Unmatched junction bases numbered 6, after V lost 4 bases and J lost 0 bases. The germline V gene has CDR1 LGHNA and CDR2 YNFKEQ. The CDR3 loop is CASSRPTSGGNSYEQYF. In DNA, the CDR3 is TGTGCCAGCAGCCGCCCGACTAGCGGGGGGAACTCCTACGAGCAGTACTTC.

The V call is TRBV6-5, the J call TRBJ2-1; maybe TRBD2 (7 bases). Germline CDR1 MNHEY, CDR2 SVGAGI. The CDR3 contains 16 residues. Trimming shortened V by 1 base and J by 8 bases, and 18 bases separated the two germline ends. CDR3 DNA: TGTGCCAGCAGTTACTTTCGGGGGGCCGAGTTAGATGAGCAGTTCTTC. As protein: CASSYFRGAELDEQFF.

The gene calls are TRBV2 and TRBJ1-1; 7 bases match TRBD1. Unmatched junction bases numbered 3, after V lost 4 bases and J lost 7 bases. The CDR3 sequence is 12 residues long. Germline CDR1 is SNHLY and CDR2 is FYNNEI. The CDR3 coding sequence is TGTGCCAGCAGTGGGGGACAGAGTGAAGCTTTCTTT. Translating gives CASSGGQSEAFF.

As to this clone: Other DNA sequences in this specimen translate into the identical CDR3. This rearrangement joins TRBV19 to TRBJ2-5; 8 bases align to TRBD1. Trimming took 6 bases from V and 5 from J; bases not matched to a gene: 5. Germline V gene sequence: CDR1 LNHDA, CDR2 SQIVND (reference sequence). This CDR3 region has 13 residues. This CDR3 reads CASRGQGWETQYF. The CDR3 DNA reads TGTGCCAGTAGAGGACAGGGTTGGGAGACCCAGTACTTC.

This chain uses TRBV29-1 with TRBJ2-2; D gene ambiguous. Trimming removed 7 bases at V and 2 bases at J, with 11 bases between. This CDR3 region has 13 residues. Germline V gene lookup returns CDR1 SQVTM and CDR2 ANQGSEA. In DNA, the CDR3 is TGCAGCGCGGCACAGCTTAACACCGGGGAGCTGTTTTTT. Translated: CSAAQLNTGELFF.

This clone is a singleton in its sample. This sequence joins TRBV2 and TRBJ2-7, with 8 bases lining up with TRBD1. The CDR3 contains 13 residues. CDR1 is SNHLY and CDR2 is FYNNEI in the germline V gene. The V gene end was trimmed by 7 bases and the J gene end by 5 bases; junction bases not matched to a gene: 7. Here the CDR3 DNA reads TGTGCCAGCACGCGACAGGGGATCGACGAGCAGTACTTC. It yields the protein CASTRQGIDEQYF.

V and J are TRBV6-4 and TRBJ1-6; D remains ambiguous. Germline lookup yields CDR1 MRHNA and CDR2 SNTAGT. The length of the CDR3 is 15 residues. The ends were cut back, 6 bases at V and 6 bases at J, with 15 bases in the middle. CDR3 residues: CASREQTEPNSPLHF. The CDR3 DNA sequence: TGTGCCAGCAGAGAACAGACGGAACCTAATTCACCCCTCCACTTT.

With regard to this clone: Different DNA sequences within this sample yield the same CDR3. DNA of the CDR3: TGTGCCAGCTCCCACACAGGGGGAAGGTTTTATACTGAAGCTTTCTTT. This encodes CASSHTGGRFYTEAFF. The chain has TRBV18 and TRBJ1-1, with 8 bases aligning to TRBD1. V dropped 6 bases and J dropped 5; count of bases not matched to a gene: 14. CDR1 and CDR2 (germline): KGHSH, LQKENI. The CDR3 contains 16 residues.

This sequence joins TRBV11-2 and TRBJ2-1; 8 bases agree with TRBD2. The germline CDR1 and CDR2 sequences are SGHAT and FQNNGV. V dropped 3 bases and J dropped 4; count of bases not matched to a gene: 5. The CDR3 consists of 15 residues. CDR3 in amino acids: CASSFSKRGYNEQFF. The DNA of the CDR3 is TGTGCCAGCAGCTTCTCTAAGCGGGGGTACAATGAGCAGTTCTTC. Variable domain in full (rest from reference TRBV11-2 and TRBJ2-1): EAGVAQSPRYKIIEKRQSVAFWCNPISGHATLYWYQQILGQGPKLLIQFQNNGVVDDSQLPKDRFSAERLKGVDSTLKIQPAKLEDSAVYLCASSFSKRGYNEQFFGPGTRLTVL.

V and J are TRBV5-4 and TRBJ1-3, with 7 bases aligning to TRBD1. Looked up from germline, CDR1 is SGHNT and CDR2 is YYREEE (reference sequence). The CDR3 length is 17 residues. After removal of 7 bases from V and 4 bases from J, the junction contained 17 bases not matched to a gene. The CDR3 spells CASPRRGGGSRGNTIYF. The CDR3 DNA is TGTGCCAGCCCCAGACGAGGAGGGGGCTCAAGGGGAAACACCATATATTTT. Variable domain in full (rest from reference TRBV5-4 and TRBJ1-3): ETGVTQSPTHLIKTRGQQVTLRCSSQSGHNTVSWYQQALGQGPQFIFQYYREEENGRGNFPPRFSGLQFPNYSSELNVNALELDDSALYLCASPRRGGGSRGNTIYFGEGSWLTVV.

This clone was seen once. The gene calls are TRBV7-2 and TRBJ2-5; 9 bases are a match to TRBD1. CDR3 size: 14 residues. J lost 4 bases, V lost 5 bases, and 5 bases had no gene match. CDR1 is SGHTA, CDR2 FQGNSA, per germline. CDR3 region: CASSRTGGAETQYF. Here the CDR3 DNA reads TGTGCCAGCAGCCGCACAGGGGGCGCAGAGACCCAGTACTTC.

The rearrangement uses TRBV7-9 and TRBJ1-2; D is perhaps TRBD1 (5 bases). V was pared by 3 bases and J by 9 bases, with 11 bases between. The CDR3 has 12 residues. CDR1 and CDR2 from the germline V gene are SEHNR and FQNEAQ (reference sequence). The CDR3 bases are TGTGCCAGCAGCTTGGCAGGGATGCGCTACACCTTC. It translates to CASSLAGMRYTF.